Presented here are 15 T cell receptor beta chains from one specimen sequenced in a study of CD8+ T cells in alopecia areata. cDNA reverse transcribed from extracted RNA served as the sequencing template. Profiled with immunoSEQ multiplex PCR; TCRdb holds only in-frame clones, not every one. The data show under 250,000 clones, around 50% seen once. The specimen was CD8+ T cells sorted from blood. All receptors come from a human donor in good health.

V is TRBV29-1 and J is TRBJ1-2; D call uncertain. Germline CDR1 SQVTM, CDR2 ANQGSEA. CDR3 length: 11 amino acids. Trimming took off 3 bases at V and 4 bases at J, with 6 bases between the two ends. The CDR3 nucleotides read TGCAGCGTTGACAGGTCCTATGGCTACACCTTC. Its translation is CSVDRSYGYTF.

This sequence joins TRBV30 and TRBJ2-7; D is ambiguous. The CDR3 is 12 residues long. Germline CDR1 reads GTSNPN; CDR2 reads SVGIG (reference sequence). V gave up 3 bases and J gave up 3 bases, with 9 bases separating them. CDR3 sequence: CAWSTARYEQYF. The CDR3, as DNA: TGTGCCTGGAGCACAGCGCGCTACGAGCAGTACTTC.

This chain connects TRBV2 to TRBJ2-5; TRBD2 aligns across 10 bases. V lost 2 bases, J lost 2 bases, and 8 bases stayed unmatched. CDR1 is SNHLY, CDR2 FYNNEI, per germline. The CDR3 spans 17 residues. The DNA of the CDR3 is TGTGCCAGCAGTGAATACCTAGCGGGAGATCTGCAAGAGACCCAGTACTTC. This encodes CASSEYLAGDLQETQYF.

The CDR3 protein is CASSLRGPDTGELFF. In DNA, the CDR3 is TGCGCCAGCAGCTTGCGGGGGCCTGACACCGGGGAGCTGTTTTTT. This chain uses TRBV5-1 with TRBJ2-2; D possibly uses TRBD1 or TRBD2 (6 bases each). This CDR3 has 15 residues. Germline assignment: CDR1 SGHRS and CDR2 YFSETQ. Deletions cut 1 base from V and 3 bases from J, with 10 bases between.

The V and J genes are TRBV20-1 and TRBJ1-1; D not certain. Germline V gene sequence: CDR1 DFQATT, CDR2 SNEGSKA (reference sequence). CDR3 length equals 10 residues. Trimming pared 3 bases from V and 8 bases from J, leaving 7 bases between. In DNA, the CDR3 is TGCAGTGCTAGTTTCGGGGAAGCTTTCTTT. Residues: CSASFGEAFF.

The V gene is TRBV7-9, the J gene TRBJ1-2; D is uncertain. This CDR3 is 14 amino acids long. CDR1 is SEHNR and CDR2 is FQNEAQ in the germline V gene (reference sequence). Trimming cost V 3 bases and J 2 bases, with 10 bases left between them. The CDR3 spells CASSFREMNYGYTF. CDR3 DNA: TGTGCCAGCAGCTTTAGGGAGATGAACTATGGCTACACCTTC.

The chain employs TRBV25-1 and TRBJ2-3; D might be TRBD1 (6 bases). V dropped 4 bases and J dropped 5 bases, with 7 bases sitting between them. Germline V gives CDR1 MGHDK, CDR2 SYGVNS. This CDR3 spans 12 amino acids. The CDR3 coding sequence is TGTGCCAGCAGTGTAGGGGGAGATACGCAGTATTTT. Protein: CASSVGGDTQYF.

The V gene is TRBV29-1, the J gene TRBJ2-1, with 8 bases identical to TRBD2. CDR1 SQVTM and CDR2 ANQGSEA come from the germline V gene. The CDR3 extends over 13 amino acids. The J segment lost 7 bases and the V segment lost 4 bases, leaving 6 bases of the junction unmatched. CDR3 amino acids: CSVAGGAVNEQFF. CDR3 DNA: TGCAGCGTTGCCGGGGGGGCCGTGAATGAGCAGTTCTTC.

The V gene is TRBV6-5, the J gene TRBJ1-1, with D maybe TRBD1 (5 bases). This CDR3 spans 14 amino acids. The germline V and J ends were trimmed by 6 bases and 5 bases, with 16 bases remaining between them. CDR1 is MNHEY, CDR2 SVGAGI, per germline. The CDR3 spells CASSPSGGWTEAFF. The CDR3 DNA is TGTGCCAGCAGCCCGTCGGGGGGGTGGACTGAAGCTTTCTTT.

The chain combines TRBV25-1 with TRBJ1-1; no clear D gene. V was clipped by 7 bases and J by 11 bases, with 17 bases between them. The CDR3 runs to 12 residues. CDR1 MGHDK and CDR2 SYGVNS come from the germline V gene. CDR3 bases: TGTGCCAGCACCTCCGGCGGGATGTGGGCTTTCTTT. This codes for CASTSGGMWAFF.

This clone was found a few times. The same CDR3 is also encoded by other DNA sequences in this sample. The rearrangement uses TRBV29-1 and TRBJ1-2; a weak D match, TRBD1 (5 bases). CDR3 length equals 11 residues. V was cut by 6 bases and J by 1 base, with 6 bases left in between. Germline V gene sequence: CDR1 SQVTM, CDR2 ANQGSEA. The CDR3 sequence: CSVDSNYGYTF. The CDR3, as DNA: TGCAGCGTAGACAGTAACTATGGCTACACCTTC.

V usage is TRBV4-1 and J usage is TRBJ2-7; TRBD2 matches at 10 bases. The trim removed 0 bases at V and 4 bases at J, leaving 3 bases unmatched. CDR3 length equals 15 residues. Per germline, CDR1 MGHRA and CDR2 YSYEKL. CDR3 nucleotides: TGCGCCAGCAGCCAAGAGGGACTAGCGTCTTACGAGCAGTACTTC. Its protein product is CASSQEGLASYEQYF.

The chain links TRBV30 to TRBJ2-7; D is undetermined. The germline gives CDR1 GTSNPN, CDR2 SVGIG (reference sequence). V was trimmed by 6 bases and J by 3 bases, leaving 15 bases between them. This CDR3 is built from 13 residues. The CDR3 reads CACMRGPNYEQYF. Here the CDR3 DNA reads TGTGCCTGTATGCGTGGGCCAAACTACGAGCAGTACTTC.

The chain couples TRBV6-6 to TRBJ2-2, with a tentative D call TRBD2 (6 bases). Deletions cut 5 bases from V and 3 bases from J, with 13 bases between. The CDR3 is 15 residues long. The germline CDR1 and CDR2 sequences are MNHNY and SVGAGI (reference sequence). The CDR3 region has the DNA TGTGCCAGCAGTGGCGGGACTTATTACACCGGGGAGCTGTTTTTT. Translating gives CASSGGTYYTGELFF.

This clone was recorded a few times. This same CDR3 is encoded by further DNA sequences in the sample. The CDR3 coding sequence is TGTGCCAGCAGTGAGGGACAGGGTAGCAATCAGCCCCAGCATTTT. Its protein product is CASSEGQGSNQPQHF. The chain links TRBV2 to TRBJ1-5, with 9 bases fitting TRBD1. The junction had 0 bases not matched to a gene; V was cut back by 3 bases and J by 0 bases. From germline, CDR1 is SNHLY and CDR2 FYNNEI. The CDR3 is 15 residues long.